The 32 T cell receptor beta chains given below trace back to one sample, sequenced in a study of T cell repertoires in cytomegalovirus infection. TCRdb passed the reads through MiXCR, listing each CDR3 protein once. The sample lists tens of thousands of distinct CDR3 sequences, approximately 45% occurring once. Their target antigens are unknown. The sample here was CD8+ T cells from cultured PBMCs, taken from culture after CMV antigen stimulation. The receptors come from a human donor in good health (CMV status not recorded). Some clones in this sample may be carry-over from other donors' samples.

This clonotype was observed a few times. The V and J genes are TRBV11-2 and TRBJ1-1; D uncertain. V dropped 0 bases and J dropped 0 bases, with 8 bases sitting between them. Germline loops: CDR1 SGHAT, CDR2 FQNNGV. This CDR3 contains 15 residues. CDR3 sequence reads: CASSLEGIMNTEAFF. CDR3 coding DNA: TGTGCCAGCAGCTTAGAAGGGATCATGAACACTGAAGCTTTCTTT.

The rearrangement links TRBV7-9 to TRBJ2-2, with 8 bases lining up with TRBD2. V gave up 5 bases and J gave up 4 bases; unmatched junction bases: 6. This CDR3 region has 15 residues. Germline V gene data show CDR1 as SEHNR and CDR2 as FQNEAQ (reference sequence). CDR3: CASSPRGGGTGELFF. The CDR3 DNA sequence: TGTGCCAGCAGCCCCCGGGGGGGCGGCACCGGGGAGCTGTTTTTT.

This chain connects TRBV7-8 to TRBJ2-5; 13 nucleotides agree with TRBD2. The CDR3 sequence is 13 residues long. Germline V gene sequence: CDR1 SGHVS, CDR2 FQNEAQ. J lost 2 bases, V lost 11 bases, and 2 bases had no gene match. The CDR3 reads CAGGLAGQETQYF. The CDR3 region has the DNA TGTGCCGGGGGACTAGCGGGACAAGAGACCCAGTACTTC. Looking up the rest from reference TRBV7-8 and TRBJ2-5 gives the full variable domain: GAGVSQSPRYKVAKRGQDVALRCDPISGHVSLFWYQQALGQGPEFLTYFQNEAQLDKSGLPSDRFFAERPEGSVSTLKIQRTQQEDSAVYLCAGGLAGQETQYFGPGTRLLVL.

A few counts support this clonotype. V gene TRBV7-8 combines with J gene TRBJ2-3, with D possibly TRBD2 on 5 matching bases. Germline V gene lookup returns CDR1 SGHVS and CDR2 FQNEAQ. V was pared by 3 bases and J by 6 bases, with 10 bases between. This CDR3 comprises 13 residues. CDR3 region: CASSFPPGDTQYF. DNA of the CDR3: TGTGCCAGCAGCTTCCCCCCGGGGGATACGCAGTATTTT.

CDR3 sequence (DNA): TGTGCCAGCAGTTCTCTCAAAACAGGGGGAGCCTACAATGAGCAGTTCTTC. Residues: CASSSLKTGGAYNEQFF. This chain links TRBV27 with TRBJ2-1; 8 bases map to TRBD1. Germline V lookup: CDR1 MNHEY, CDR2 SMNVEV (reference sequence). Trimming cost V 4 bases and J 2 bases; bases outside gene matches: 10. The CDR3 covers 17 residues.

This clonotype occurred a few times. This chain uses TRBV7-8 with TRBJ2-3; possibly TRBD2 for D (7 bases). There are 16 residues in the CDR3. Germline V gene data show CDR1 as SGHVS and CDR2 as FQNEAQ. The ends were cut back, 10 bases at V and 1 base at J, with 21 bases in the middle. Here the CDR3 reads CATGGGSGGGTDTQYF. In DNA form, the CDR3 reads TGTGCCACTGGGGGCGGGAGTGGAGGTGGCACAGATACGCAGTATTTT.

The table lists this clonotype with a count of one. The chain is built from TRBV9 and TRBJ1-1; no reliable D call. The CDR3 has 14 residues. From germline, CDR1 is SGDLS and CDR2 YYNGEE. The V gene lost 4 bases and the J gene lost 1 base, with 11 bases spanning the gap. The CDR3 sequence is CASSLTVGNTEAFF. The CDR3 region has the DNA TGTGCCAGCAGCCTCACGGTGGGGAACACTGAAGCTTTCTTT. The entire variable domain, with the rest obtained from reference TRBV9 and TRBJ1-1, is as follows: DSGVTQTPKHLITATGQRVTLRCSPRSGDLSVYWYQQSLDQGLQFLIQYYNGEERAKGNILERFSAQQFPDLHSELNLSSLELGDSALYFCASSLTVGNTEAFFGQGTRLTVV.

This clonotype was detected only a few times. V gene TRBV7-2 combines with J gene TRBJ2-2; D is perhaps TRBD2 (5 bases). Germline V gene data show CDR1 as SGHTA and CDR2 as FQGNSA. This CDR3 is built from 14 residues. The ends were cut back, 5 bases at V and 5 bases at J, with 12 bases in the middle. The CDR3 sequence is CASSPTSFTGELFF. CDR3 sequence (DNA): TGTGCCAGCAGCCCAACTAGTTTTACCGGGGAGCTGTTTTTT.

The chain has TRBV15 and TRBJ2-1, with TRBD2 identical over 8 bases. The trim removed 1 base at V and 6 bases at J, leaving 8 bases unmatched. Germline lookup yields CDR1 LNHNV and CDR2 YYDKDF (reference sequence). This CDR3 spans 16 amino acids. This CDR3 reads CATSRVGLAGSNEQFF. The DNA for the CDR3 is TGTGCCACCAGCAGAGTGGGCCTAGCGGGTTCCAATGAGCAGTTCTTC.

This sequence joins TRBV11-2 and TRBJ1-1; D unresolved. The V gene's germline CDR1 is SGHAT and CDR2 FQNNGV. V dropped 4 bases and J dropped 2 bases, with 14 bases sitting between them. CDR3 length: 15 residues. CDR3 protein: CASSSEGVVNTEAFF. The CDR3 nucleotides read TGTGCCAGCAGCTCCGAAGGCGTCGTAAACACTGAAGCTTTCTTT.

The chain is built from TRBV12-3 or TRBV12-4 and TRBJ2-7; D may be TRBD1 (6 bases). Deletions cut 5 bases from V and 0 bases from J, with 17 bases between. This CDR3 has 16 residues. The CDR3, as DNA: TGTGCCAGCAGTGCGTCTCGGGACATCTTCTCCTACGAGCAGTACTTC. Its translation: CASSASRDIFSYEQYF.

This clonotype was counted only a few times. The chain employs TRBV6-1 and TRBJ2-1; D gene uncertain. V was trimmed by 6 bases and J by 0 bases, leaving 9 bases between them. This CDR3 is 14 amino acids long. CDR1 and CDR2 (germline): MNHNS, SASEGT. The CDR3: CASSPYSSYNEQFF. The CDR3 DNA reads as TGTGCCAGCAGCCCCTACAGCTCCTACAATGAGCAGTTCTTC.

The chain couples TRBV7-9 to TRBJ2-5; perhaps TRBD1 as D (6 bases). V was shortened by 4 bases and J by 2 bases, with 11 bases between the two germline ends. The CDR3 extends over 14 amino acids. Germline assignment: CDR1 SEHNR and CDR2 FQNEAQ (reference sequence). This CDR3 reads CASSSRDTQETQYF. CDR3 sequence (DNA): TGTGCCAGCAGCTCCCGGGACACACAAGAGACCCAGTACTTC.

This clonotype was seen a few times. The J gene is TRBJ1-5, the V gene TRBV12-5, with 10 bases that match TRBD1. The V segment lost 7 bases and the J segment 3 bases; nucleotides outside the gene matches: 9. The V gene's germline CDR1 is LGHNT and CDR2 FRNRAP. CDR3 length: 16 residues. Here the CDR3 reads CASASGDRGINQPQHF. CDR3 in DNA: TGTGCTAGTGCCTCAGGGGACAGGGGAATCAATCAGCCCCAGCATTTT.

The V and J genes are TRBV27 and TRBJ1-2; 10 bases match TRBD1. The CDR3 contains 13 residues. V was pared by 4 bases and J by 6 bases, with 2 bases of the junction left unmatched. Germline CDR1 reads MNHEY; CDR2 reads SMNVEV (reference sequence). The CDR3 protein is CASSYGQGDGYTF. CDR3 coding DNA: TGTGCCAGCAGTTATGGACAGGGGGATGGCTACACCTTC.

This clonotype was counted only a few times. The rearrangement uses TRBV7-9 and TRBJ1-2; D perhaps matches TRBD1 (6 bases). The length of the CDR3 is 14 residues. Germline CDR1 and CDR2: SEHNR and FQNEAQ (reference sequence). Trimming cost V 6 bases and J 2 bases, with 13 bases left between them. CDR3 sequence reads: CASSPRDTNYGYTF. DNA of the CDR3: TGTGCCAGCAGTCCCCGGGACACGAACTATGGCTACACCTTC.

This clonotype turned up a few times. The CDR3 loop is CASTGSGAGAYEQYF. The CDR3 coding sequence is TGTGCCAGCACCGGATCGGGAGCGGGAGCCTACGAGCAGTACTTC. The V gene is TRBV12-3 or TRBV12-4, the J gene TRBJ2-7, with TRBD2 matching 8 bases. V lost 7 bases to trimming and J lost 2 bases; unmatched junction nucleotides: 10. The CDR3 spans 15 residues.

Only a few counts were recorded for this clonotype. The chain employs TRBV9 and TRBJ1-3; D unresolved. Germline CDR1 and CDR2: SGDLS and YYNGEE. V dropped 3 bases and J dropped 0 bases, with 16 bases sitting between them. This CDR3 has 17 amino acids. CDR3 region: CASSADLSANSGNTIYF. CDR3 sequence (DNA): TGTGCCAGCAGCGCCGACCTTTCTGCCAACTCTGGAAACACCATATATTTT. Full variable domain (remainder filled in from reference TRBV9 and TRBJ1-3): DSGVTQTPKHLITATGQRVTLRCSPRSGDLSVYWYQQSLDQGLQFLIQYYNGEERAKGNILERFSAQQFPDLHSELNLSSLELGDSALYFCASSADLSANSGNTIYFGEGSWLTVV.

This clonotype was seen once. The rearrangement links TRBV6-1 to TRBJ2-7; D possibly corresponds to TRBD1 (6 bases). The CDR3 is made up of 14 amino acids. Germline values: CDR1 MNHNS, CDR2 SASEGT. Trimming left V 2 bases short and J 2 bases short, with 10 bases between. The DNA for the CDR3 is TGTGCCAGCAGTGAACGAGGGGGAACCTACGAGCAGTACTTC. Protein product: CASSERGGTYEQYF.

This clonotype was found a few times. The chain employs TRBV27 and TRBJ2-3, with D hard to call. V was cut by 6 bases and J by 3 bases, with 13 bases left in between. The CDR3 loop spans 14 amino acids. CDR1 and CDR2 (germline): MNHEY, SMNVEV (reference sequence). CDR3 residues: CASSPPPRTDTQYF. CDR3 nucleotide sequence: TGTGCCAGCAGCCCTCCACCGAGGACAGATACGCAGTATTTT.

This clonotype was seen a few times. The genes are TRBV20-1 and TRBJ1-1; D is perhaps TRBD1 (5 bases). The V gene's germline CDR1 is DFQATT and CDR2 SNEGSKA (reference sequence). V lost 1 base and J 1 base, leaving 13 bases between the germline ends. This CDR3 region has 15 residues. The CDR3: CSARVTGRSNTEAFF. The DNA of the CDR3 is TGCAGTGCTAGAGTTACGGGACGGTCGAACACTGAAGCTTTCTTT.

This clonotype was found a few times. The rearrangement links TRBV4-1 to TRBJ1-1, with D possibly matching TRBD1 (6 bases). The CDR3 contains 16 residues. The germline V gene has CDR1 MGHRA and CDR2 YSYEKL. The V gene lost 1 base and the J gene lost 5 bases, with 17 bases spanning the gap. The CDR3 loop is CASSQVAVRGQTEAFF. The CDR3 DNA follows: TGCGCCAGCAGCCAAGTAGCAGTTCGGGGACAAACTGAAGCTTTCTTT.

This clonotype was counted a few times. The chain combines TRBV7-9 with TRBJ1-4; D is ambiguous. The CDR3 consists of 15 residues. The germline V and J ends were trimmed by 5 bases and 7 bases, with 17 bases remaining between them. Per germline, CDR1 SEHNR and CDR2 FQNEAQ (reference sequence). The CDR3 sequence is CASSPQGSGFEKLFF. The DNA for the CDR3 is TGTGCCAGCAGCCCCCAAGGAAGCGGGTTTGAAAAACTGTTTTTT.

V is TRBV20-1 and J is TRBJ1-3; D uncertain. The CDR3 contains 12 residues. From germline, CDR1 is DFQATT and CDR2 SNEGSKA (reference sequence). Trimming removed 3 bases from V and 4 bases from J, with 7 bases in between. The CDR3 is CSASVRGNTIYF. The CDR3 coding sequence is TGCAGTGCTAGTGTTCGCGGAAACACCATATATTTT.

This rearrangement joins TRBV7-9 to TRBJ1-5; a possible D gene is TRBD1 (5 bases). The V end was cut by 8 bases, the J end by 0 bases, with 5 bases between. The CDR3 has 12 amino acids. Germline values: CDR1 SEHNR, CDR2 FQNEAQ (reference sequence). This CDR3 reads CASGHSNQPQHF. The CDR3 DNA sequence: TGTGCCAGCGGACATAGCAATCAGCCCCAGCATTTT.

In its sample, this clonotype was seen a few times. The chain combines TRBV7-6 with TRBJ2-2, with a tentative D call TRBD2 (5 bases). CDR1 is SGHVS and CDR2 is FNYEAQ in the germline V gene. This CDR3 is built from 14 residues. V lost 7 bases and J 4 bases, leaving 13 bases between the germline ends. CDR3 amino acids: CASTPRGTTGELFF. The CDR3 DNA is TGTGCCAGCACCCCTCGGGGAACCACCGGGGAGCTGTTTTTT.

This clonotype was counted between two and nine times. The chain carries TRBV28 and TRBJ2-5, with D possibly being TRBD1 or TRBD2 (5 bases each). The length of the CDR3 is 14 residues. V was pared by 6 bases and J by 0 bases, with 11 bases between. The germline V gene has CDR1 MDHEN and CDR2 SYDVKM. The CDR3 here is CASRTAAYQETQYF. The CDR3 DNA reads TGTGCCAGCAGGACAGCGGCGTACCAAGAGACCCAGTACTTC.

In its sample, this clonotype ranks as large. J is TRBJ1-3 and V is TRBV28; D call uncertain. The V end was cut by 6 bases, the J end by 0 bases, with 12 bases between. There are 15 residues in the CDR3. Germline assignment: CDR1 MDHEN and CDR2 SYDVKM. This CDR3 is CASRQTLSSGNTIYF. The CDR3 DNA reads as TGTGCCAGCAGACAAACCCTGAGCTCTGGAAACACCATATATTTT.

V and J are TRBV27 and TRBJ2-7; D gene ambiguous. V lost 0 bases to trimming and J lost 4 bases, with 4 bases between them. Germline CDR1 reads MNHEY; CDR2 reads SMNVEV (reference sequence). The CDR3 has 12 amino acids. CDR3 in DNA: TGTGCCAGCAGTTTATCTGGGTACGAGCAGTACTTC. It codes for CASSLSGYEQYF.

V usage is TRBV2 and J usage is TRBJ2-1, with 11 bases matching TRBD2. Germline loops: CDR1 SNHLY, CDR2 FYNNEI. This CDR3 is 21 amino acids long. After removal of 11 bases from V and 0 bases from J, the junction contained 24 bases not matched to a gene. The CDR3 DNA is TGTGCCGAGGAACTAGCGGGAGAGAACAGAGGTAGATTGAGCTCCTACAATGAGCAGTTCTTC. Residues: CAEELAGENRGRLSSYNEQFF. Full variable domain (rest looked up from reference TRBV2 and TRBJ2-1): EPEVTQTPSHQVTQMGQEVILRCVPISNHLYFYWYRQILGQKVEFLVSFYNNEISEKSEIFDDQFSVERPDGSNFTLKIRSTKLEDSAMYFCAEELAGENRGRLSSYNEQFFGPGTRLTVL.

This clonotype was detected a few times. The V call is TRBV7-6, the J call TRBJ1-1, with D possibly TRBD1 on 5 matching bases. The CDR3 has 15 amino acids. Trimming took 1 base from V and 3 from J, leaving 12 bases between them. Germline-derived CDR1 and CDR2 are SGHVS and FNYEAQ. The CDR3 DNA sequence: TGTGCCAGCAGCTTAGGAGCAGGGCCCTACACTGAAGCTTTCTTT. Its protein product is CASSLGAGPYTEAFF.

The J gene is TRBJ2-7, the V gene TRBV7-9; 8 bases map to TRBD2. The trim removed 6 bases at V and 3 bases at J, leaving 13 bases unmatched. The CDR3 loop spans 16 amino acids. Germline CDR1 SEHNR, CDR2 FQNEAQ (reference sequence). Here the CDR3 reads CASSSEAGAISYEQYF. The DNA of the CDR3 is TGTGCCAGCAGTTCCGAAGCGGGAGCAATTAGCTACGAGCAGTACTTC. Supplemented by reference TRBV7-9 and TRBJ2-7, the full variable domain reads DTGVSQNPRHKITKRGQNVTFRCDPISEHNRLYWYRQTLGQGPEFLTYFQNEAQLEKSRLLSDRFSAERPKGSFSTLEIQRTEQGDSAMYLCASSSEAGAISYEQYFGPGTRLTVT.